This entry lists 27 T cell receptor beta chains sequenced from one sample in a study of cytomegalovirus exposure and HLA in healthy donors. 60 Vbeta and 13 Jbeta primers were used in PCR. TCRdb's copy holds only in-frame clones and misses some; the assay was immunoSEQ multiplex PCR. The sample has tens of thousands of clones; around 80% are singletons. The sequenced material came from PBMCs. The receptors were gathered from a middle-aged man in good health and CMV-seronegative.

This clone was observed a few times. V usage is TRBV29-1 and J usage is TRBJ1-4; 7 nucleotides agree with TRBD1. Looked up from germline, CDR1 is SQVTM and CDR2 is ANQGSEA. This CDR3 region has 13 residues. The V gene end was trimmed by 7 bases and the J gene end by 8 bases; junction bases not matched to a gene: 10. The DNA for the CDR3 is TGCAGCGCATCGACAGGGTTGCGGGAAAAACTGTTTTTT. Encoded protein: CSASTGLREKLFF.

This clone occurred a few times. V usage is TRBV28 and J usage is TRBJ2-1; TRBD2 agrees at 8 bases. This CDR3 region has 15 residues. CDR1 is MDHEN, CDR2 SYDVKM, per germline. Trimming took 2 bases from V and 6 from J; bases not matched to a gene: 6. This chain's CDR3 is CASSLATSGANEQFF. The CDR3 region has the DNA TGTGCCAGCAGTTTAGCTACTAGCGGAGCCAATGAGCAGTTCTTC. Full variable domain (remainder filled in from reference TRBV28 and TRBJ2-1): DVKVTQSSRYLVKRTGEKVFLECVQDMDHENMFWYRQDPGLGLRLIYFSYDVKMKEKGDIPEGYSVSREKKERFSLILESASTNQTSMYLCASSLATSGANEQFFGPGTRLTVL.

The V gene is TRBV29-1, the J gene TRBJ2-3, with a tentative D call TRBD2 (5 bases). The CDR3 covers 12 residues. Germline V lookup: CDR1 SQVTM, CDR2 ANQGSEA. V lost 7 bases, J lost 3 bases, and 11 bases lay in between. The DNA of the CDR3 is TGCAGCGCTGATCGGGGAACAGATACGCAGTATTTT. Translated, it gives CSADRGTDTQYF.

This chain joins TRBV28 and TRBJ2-7; no clear D. This CDR3 is built from 13 residues. Germline V lookup: CDR1 MDHEN, CDR2 SYDVKM. The germline V and J ends were trimmed by 6 bases and 3 bases, with 12 bases remaining between them. In DNA form, the CDR3 reads TGTGCCAGCAGACTCCCCCCCCGCTACGAGCAGTACTTC. This sequence encodes CASRLPPRYEQYF.

The chain recombines TRBV5-6 with TRBJ2-1; 9 nucleotides line up with TRBD2. CDR1 is SGHDT and CDR2 is YYEEEE in the germline V gene. J lost 7 bases, V lost 0 bases, and 5 bases had no gene match. The CDR3 consists of 15 residues. The CDR3 spells CASSLAGGRVNEQFF. CDR3 bases: TGTGCCAGCAGCTTGGCCGGCGGGAGGGTTAATGAGCAGTTCTTC.

The J gene is TRBJ1-3, the V gene TRBV11-2; the D gene is possibly TRBD1 (6 bases). There are 17 residues in the CDR3. V lost 0 bases, J lost 0 bases, and 12 bases lay in between. Germline V gene lookup returns CDR1 SGHAT and CDR2 FQNNGV. In nucleotides, the CDR3 is TGTGCCAGCAGCTTAGATTTCGACAGGCGCTCTGGAAACACCATATATTTT. Translating gives CASSLDFDRRSGNTIYF. The variable domain in full, with the rest retrieved from reference TRBV11-2 and TRBJ1-3, is EAGVAQSPRYKIIEKRQSVAFWCNPISGHATLYWYQQILGQGPKLLIQFQNNGVVDDSQLPKDRFSAERLKGVDSTLKIQPAKLEDSAVYLCASSLDFDRRSGNTIYFGEGSWLTVV.

The chain is built from TRBV2 and TRBJ1-2, with a tentative D call TRBD1 (5 bases). This CDR3 contains 13 residues. Looked up from germline, CDR1 is SNHLY and CDR2 is FYNNEI. V lost 8 bases, J lost 7 bases, and 17 bases lay in between. The CDR3 bases are TGTGCCAGCCGCGGGGGACTACTAGCTGGCTACACCTTC. This gives the protein CASRGGLLAGYTF.

This chain uses TRBV27 with TRBJ2-7, with D possibly matching TRBD1 (7 bases). The CDR3 loop spans 12 amino acids. Germline V gene lookup returns CDR1 MNHEY and CDR2 SMNVEV (reference sequence). V lost 11 bases to trimming and J lost 2 bases, with 13 bases between them. The CDR3 DNA reads as TGTGCCTCCAGGGGGGAAACCTACGAGCAGTACTTC. It encodes CASRGETYEQYF.

This chain connects TRBV11-2 to TRBJ1-3; 10 nucleotides line up with TRBD1. V lost 2 bases, J lost 1 base, and 5 bases stayed unmatched. The germline V gene has CDR1 SGHAT and CDR2 FQNNGV. The CDR3 covers 17 residues. The CDR3 region has the DNA TGTGCCAGCAGCTTAAGGGGACAGGGGCCTTCTGGAAACACCATATATTTT. It yields the protein CASSLRGQGPSGNTIYF.

There are a few counts of this clone. The rearrangement uses TRBV29-1 and TRBJ1-1; 7 bases match TRBD1. CDR1 SQVTM and CDR2 ANQGSEA come from the germline V gene. The CDR3 extends over 13 amino acids. The V gene end was trimmed by 3 bases and the J gene end by 1 base; junction bases not matched to a gene: 2. The CDR3 sequence: CSVEGQTNTEAFF. As DNA, the CDR3 is TGCAGCGTTGAGGGACAGACGAACACTGAAGCTTTCTTT.

The chain combines TRBV5-3 with TRBJ2-5; 7 bases are a match to TRBD2. The end of the DNA aligns better with TRBJ2-7, so the J call may be wrong. TRBV5-3 is recorded as an ORF, its role being uncertain. The CDR3 runs 16 residues. CDR3 protein: CARSLESLAEHYEQYF. Written as DNA, the CDR3 is TGTGCCAGAAGCTTGGAGTCTCTAGCGGAACACTACGAGCAGTACTTC.

The chain joins TRBV5-6 to TRBJ2-1, with TRBD2 matching 11 bases. The length of the CDR3 is 17 residues. CDR1 is SGHDT and CDR2 is YYEEEE in the germline V gene. V was pared by 0 bases and J by 9 bases, with 11 bases of the junction left unmatched. The DNA of the CDR3 is TGTGCCAGCAGCTTGGGGTTAGCGGGAGGGCCCCCCTTTGAGCAGTTCTTC. Translated: CASSLGLAGGPPFEQFF.

The chain couples TRBV10-2 to TRBJ2-7; possible D gene TRBD2, 7 bases. Trimming stripped 3 bases from V and 9 bases from J, with 15 bases between. In germline, CDR1 is WSHSY, CDR2 SAAADI. CDR3 length equals 13 residues. The CDR3 sequence is CASSERGGVGQYF. CDR3 coding DNA: TGCGCCAGCAGTGAACGAGGGGGGGTCGGGCAGTACTTC.

The sample holds a few counts of this clone. The chain recombines TRBV4-1 with TRBJ2-3; D might be TRBD2 (5 bases). Germline V gene sequence: CDR1 MGHRA, CDR2 YSYEKL. This CDR3 is 13 amino acids long. The V end lost 1 base, the J end lost 10 bases, and 12 bases lay between the germline ends. The CDR3, as DNA: TGCGCCAGCAGCCAAGGAGGGCGATCTGCGCAGTATTTT. Its protein is CASSQGGRSAQYF.

J is TRBJ1-5 and V is TRBV5-4; TRBD1 aligns across 8 bases. The CDR3 runs to 15 residues. Per the germline V gene, CDR1 is SGHNT and CDR2 is YYREEE (reference sequence). V shed 3 bases and J 9 bases; nucleotides not matched to a gene: 11. CDR3 nucleotides: TGTGCCAGCAGCTCGGGCGGACAGGGAGGTTGGCCCCAGCATTTT. Translated, it gives CASSSGGQGGWPQHF.

The gene calls are TRBV5-1 and TRBJ1-5, with 7 positions matching TRBD1. V gave up 2 bases and J gave up 7 bases; unmatched junction bases: 9. This CDR3 is built from 15 residues. The V gene's germline CDR1 is SGHRS and CDR2 YFSETQ. CDR3 amino acids: CASSFGGQGEQPQHF. CDR3 DNA: TGCGCCAGCAGCTTTGGGGGGCAGGGGGAACAGCCCCAGCATTTT.

The chain recombines TRBV14 with TRBJ1-2; 9 positions agree with TRBD1. Germline values: CDR1 SGHDN, CDR2 FVKESK. This CDR3 has 15 residues. The junction had 7 bases not matched to a gene; V was cut back by 3 bases and J by 5 bases. CDR3 DNA sequence: TGTGCCAGCAGCCACGGCACAGGGGGCGTATATGGCTACACCTTC. It is translated as CASSHGTGGVYGYTF. The full variable domain, rest sourced from reference TRBV14 and TRBJ1-2, is EAGVTQFPSHSVIEKGQTVTLRCDPISGHDNLYWYRRVMGKEIKFLLHFVKESKQDESGMPNNRFLAERTGGTYSTLKVQPAELEDSGVYFCASSHGTGGVYGYTFGSGTRLTVV.

This sequence joins TRBV5-1 and TRBJ1-1, with 7 nucleotides matching TRBD1. CDR1 is SGHRS and CDR2 is YFSETQ in the germline V gene. Trimming removed 4 bases from V and 1 base from J; junction bases left unmatched: 4. This CDR3 contains 14 residues. The CDR3 DNA is TGCGCCAGCAGCGTTACAGGGGAGAACACTGAAGCTTTCTTT. Its protein product is CASSVTGENTEAFF.

V is TRBV28 and J is TRBJ2-7, with 8 nucleotides matching TRBD2. The V gene end was trimmed by 8 bases and the J gene end by 3 bases; junction bases not matched to a gene: 12. Per the germline V gene, CDR1 is MDHEN and CDR2 is SYDVKM. The CDR3 covers 15 residues. The CDR3 is CASVPGGTSNYEQYF. The CDR3 region has the DNA TGTGCCAGCGTCCCGGGAGGGACTAGTAACTACGAGCAGTACTTC.

This chain connects TRBV16 to TRBJ2-1, with 8 bases matching TRBD2. The CDR3 is 16 amino acids. V shed 2 bases and J 4 bases; nucleotides not matched to a gene: 7. The germline gives CDR1 KGHSY, CDR2 FQNENV. CDR3 sequence reads: CASSQSFSGVYNEQFF. Written as DNA, the CDR3 is TGTGCCAGCAGCCAAAGCTTTAGCGGGGTTTACAATGAGCAGTTCTTC.

Concerning this clone: Its ends do not fully match the called genes, so a read error is possible. The V and J genes are TRBV18 and TRBJ1-2; 9 positions agree with TRBD1. The CDR3 consists of 13 residues. CDR1 is KGHSH and CDR2 is LQKENI in the germline V gene. Here the CDR3 DNA reads TGTGCCAGCTCGCCACAGGGGGCGCATGGCTACACCTTC. The encoded protein is CASSPQGAHGYTF. Based on the CDR3 plus reference TRBV18 and TRBJ1-2, the full variable domain is NAGVMQNPRHLVRRRGQEARLRCSPMKGHSHVYWYRQLPEEGLKFMVYLQKENIIDESGMPKERFSAEFPKEGPSILRIQQVVRGDSAAYFCASSPQGAHGYTFGSGTRLTVV.

The chain joins TRBV4-2 to TRBJ1-5, with D tentatively TRBD1 (6 bases). CDR1 is LGHNA, CDR2 YNFKEQ, per germline. Deletions cut 5 bases from V and 4 bases from J, with 12 bases between. This CDR3 has 14 residues. The CDR3, as DNA: TGTGCCAGCAGCTCAGGGGTGGAGAATCAGCCCCAGCATTTT. Its translation: CASSSGVENQPQHF.

The J gene is TRBJ1-1, the V gene TRBV18; D is perhaps TRBD1 (5 bases). This CDR3 spans 15 amino acids. Per germline, CDR1 KGHSH and CDR2 LQKENI. Trimming took off 3 bases at V and 5 bases at J, with 16 bases between the two ends. The CDR3 bases are TGTGCCAGCTCACCTACGGCAGGAGGGGATACTGAAGCTTTCTTT. Its translation is CASSPTAGGDTEAFF.

This rearrangement joins TRBV23-1 to TRBJ1-5; 9 bases line up with TRBD1. TRBV23-1 belongs to the ORF category, with a function that is uncertain. With V trimmed by 4 bases and J by 7 bases, 8 bases remained unmatched. This CDR3 is built from 15 residues. This chain's CDR3 is CASSPKDRGGQPQHF. CDR3 nucleotides: TGCGCCAGCAGTCCTAAGGACAGGGGAGGACAGCCCCAGCATTTT.

The rearrangement joins TRBV7-2 to TRBJ2-7; D uncertain. The CDR3 runs to 13 residues. Germline assignment: CDR1 SGHTA and CDR2 FQGNSA. Between the trimmed V and J ends, which lost 0 bases and 6 bases, there was a span of 9 bases. The CDR3 DNA is TGTGCCAGCAGCTTAGCACCAGGAAGCGAGCAGTACTTC. Its translation: CASSLAPGSEQYF.

This chain's CDR3 is CASSLGGAYNEQFF. The CDR3 nucleotides are TGTGCCAGCAGCTTAGGGGGGGCTTACAATGAGCAGTTCTTC. V and J are TRBV5-5 and TRBJ2-1, with a tentative D call TRBD2 (7 bases). The CDR3 is 14 amino acids. V gave up 2 bases and J gave up 4 bases, with 10 bases separating them. Germline loops: CDR1 SGHKS, CDR2 YYEKEE (reference sequence).

Comment on this clone: Compared with germline, one end of the junction differs, possibly owing to a read error. J is TRBJ2-2 and V is TRBV7-9; 10 positions match TRBD2. Germline V gene lookup returns CDR1 SEHNR and CDR2 FQNEAQ (reference sequence). The CDR3 is made up of 17 amino acids. The CDR3 region has the DNA TGTTCCAGCAGCTCAGACCGGACTAGCGGTAACACCGGGGAGCTGTTTTTT. This translates into CSSSSDRTSGNTGELFF. The full variable domain, with the rest looked up from reference TRBV7-9 and TRBJ2-2, is DTGVSQNPRHKITKRGQNVTFRCDPISEHNRLYWYRQTLGQGPEFLTYFQNEAQLEKSRLLSDRFSAERPKGSFSTLEIQRTEQGDSAMYLCSSSSDRTSGNTGELFFGEGSRLTVL.